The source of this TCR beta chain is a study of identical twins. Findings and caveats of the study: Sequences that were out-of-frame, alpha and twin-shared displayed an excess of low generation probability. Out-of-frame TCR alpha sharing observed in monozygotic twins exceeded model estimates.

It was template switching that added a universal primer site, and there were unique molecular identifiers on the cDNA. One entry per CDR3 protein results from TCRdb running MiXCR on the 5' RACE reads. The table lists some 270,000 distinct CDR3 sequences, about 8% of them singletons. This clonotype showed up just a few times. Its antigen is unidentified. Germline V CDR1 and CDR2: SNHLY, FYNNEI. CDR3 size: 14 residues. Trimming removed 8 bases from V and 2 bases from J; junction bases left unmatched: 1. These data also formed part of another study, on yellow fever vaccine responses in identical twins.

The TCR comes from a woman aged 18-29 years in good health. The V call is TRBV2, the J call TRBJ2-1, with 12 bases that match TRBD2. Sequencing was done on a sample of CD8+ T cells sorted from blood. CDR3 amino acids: CASGLAGTYNEQFF. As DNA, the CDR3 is TGTGCCAGCGGACTAGCGGGGACCTACAATGAGCAGTTCTTC.